Following are 7 T cell receptor beta chains from one sample sequenced in a study of blood T cells in healthy people across ages. Together with a sample-barcoded 5' primer, a J-beta primer mix was included in a second PCR lasting about 7 to 12 cycles. Each CDR3 protein gets one entry after TCRdb re-called the 5' RACE reads with MiXCR. Among about 1,600,000 distinct CDR3 sequences listed, 35% to 45% were seen once. Sequences were obtained from blood. These receptors were taken from a woman aged 18-29 years in good health.

V and J are TRBV12-3 or TRBV12-4 and TRBJ2-7; no clear D. Trimming removed 5 bases from V and 1 base from J, with 9 bases in between. The CDR3 extends over 13 amino acids. The CDR3, as DNA: TGTGCCAGCAGTGCCAAAGGATCCTACGAGCAGTACTTC. Translating gives CASSAKGSYEQYF.

This chain connects TRBV2 to TRBJ2-5, with D possibly matching TRBD2 (6 bases). Germline V CDR1 and CDR2: SNHLY, FYNNEI. The V end lost 8 bases, the J end lost 5 bases, and 24 bases lay between the germline ends. This CDR3 comprises 16 residues. This chain's CDR3 is CASRTNYVAVRETQYF. The CDR3 coding sequence is TGTGCCAGCCGCACGAACTATGTAGCGGTGAGGGAGACCCAGTACTTC.

This clonotype was seen only a few times. The chain employs TRBV4-2 and TRBJ2-1; TRBD1 is a possible D gene (6 bases). The CDR3 has 13 amino acids. The V end was cut by 1 base, the J end by 7 bases, with 8 bases between. CDR1 is LGHNA, CDR2 YNFKEQ, per germline. CDR3 in amino acids: CASSQGGRNEQFF. DNA for the CDR3: TGTGCCAGCAGCCAAGGGGGGCGGAATGAGCAGTTCTTC.

This CDR3 reads CADGGYGNQPQHF. The CDR3 DNA sequence: TGCGCCGATGGGGGGTATGGCAATCAGCCCCAGCATTTT. The chain combines TRBV5-1 with TRBJ1-5; D might be TRBD1 (5 bases). There are 13 residues in the CDR3. Germline V gene sequence: CDR1 SGHRS, CDR2 YFSETQ. The V gene lost 10 bases and the J gene lost 2 bases, with 13 bases spanning the gap.

This chain connects TRBV15 to TRBJ2-1; D gene unclear. V was trimmed by 0 bases and J by 9 bases, leaving 9 bases between them. Germline values: CDR1 LNHNV, CDR2 YYDKDF (reference sequence). This CDR3 spans 13 amino acids. The CDR3 protein is CATSRDLLGEQFF. The CDR3 DNA sequence: TGTGCCACCAGCAGAGATCTATTGGGTGAGCAGTTCTTC.

The V gene is TRBV9, the J gene TRBJ2-3; D is perhaps TRBD2 (5 bases). CDR3 length: 15 amino acids. The V end lost 3 bases, the J end lost 0 bases, and 11 bases lay between the germline ends. The germline V gene encodes CDR1 SGDLS and CDR2 YYNGEE. This CDR3 reads CASSAGTYSTDTQYF. The CDR3 DNA reads as TGTGCCAGCAGCGCGGGAACCTATAGCACAGATACGCAGTATTTT.

This clonotype occurred a few times. The chain joins TRBV6-2 or TRBV6-3 to TRBJ2-3; D gene unclear. This CDR3 has 23 residues. Between the trimmed V and J ends, which lost 5 bases and 0 bases, there was a span of 36 bases. From germline, CDR1 is MNHEY and CDR2 SVGEGT. The CDR3 loop is CASSPWATRNWTPRQNSTDTQYF. DNA for the CDR3: TGTGCCAGCAGTCCATGGGCTACCCGAAACTGGACCCCGCGGCAAAATAGCACAGATACGCAGTATTTT.